The present entry profiles one T cell receptor (beta chain) with its context. Its antigen is still unknown. cDNA libraries of TCR beta carried unique molecular identifiers. There were about 0.85 to 11 million T cells, and 510,000 or so cDNA molecules came from them. TCRdb fed the PCR reads into MiXCR, producing one record per CDR3 protein. There are 550,000 to 700,000 distinct CDR3 sequences in the sample; about 44% occur only once, and under 2% lies in the top ten. The sample originates from a study of post-analysis software for immune sequencing data. Points from the study as a whole: Five TRBV segments were significantly more frequent in patients than in controls. TRBV5-6, TRBV5-1 and TRBV20-1 were among these segments. Normalized Chao1 diversity in multiple sclerosis patients fell significantly below that of controls.

The CDR3 contains 14 residues. The germline V and J ends were trimmed by 0 bases and 2 bases, with 5 bases remaining between them. The germline V gene has CDR1 ENHRY and CDR2 SYGVKD. The sequenced sample consisted of blood. V gene TRBV10-3 combines with J gene TRBJ2-1, with unresolved D. This TCR was sampled from a girl between 10 and 17 years old with multiple sclerosis. The DNA for the CDR3 is TGTGCCATCAGTGAGTCCAGCCCCTACAATGAGCAGTTCTTC. This sequence encodes CAISESSPYNEQFF.